The 20 T cell receptor beta chains in this list originate from one sample, sequenced in a study of cytomegalovirus exposure and HLA in healthy donors. It was with 60 Vbeta and 13 Jbeta primers that the PCR ran. Produced via immunoSEQ multiplex PCR; TCRdb's table is partial and in-frame only. The sample has roughly 190,000 clones; 77% are singletons. Sequencing was done on a sample of PBMCs. The receptors derive from a female donor in good health and CMV-seronegative.

The chain recombines TRBV19 with TRBJ2-7, with 7 positions matching TRBD1. CDR1 LNHDA and CDR2 SQIVND come from the germline V gene (reference sequence). CDR3 length: 14 amino acids. V lost 7 bases, J lost 5 bases, and 11 bases stayed unmatched. CDR3 amino acids: CASTPGGNSHEQYF. CDR3 in DNA: TGTGCCAGTACCCCAGGGGGTAACAGCCACGAGCAGTACTTC.

This rearrangement joins TRBV5-1 to TRBJ2-5, with D possibly being TRBD1 (6 bases). The CDR3 consists of 17 residues. Germline V gene sequence: CDR1 SGHRS, CDR2 YFSETQ. The ends were cut back, 4 bases at V and 2 bases at J, with 21 bases in the middle. The CDR3 reads CASSTAPTQTGQETQYF. CDR3 DNA sequence: TGCGCCAGCAGCACAGCCCCCACCCAGACAGGACAAGAGACCCAGTACTTC.

The chain combines TRBV6-1 with TRBJ1-4; D not certain. The germline gives CDR1 MNHNS, CDR2 SASEGT. Trimming shortened V by 6 bases and J by 8 bases, and 7 bases separated the two germline ends. CDR3 length: 11 amino acids. The CDR3 reads CASRGGEKLFF. DNA of the CDR3: TGTGCCAGCAGGGGAGGGGAAAAACTGTTTTTT.

V gene TRBV19 combines with J gene TRBJ1-5; D is unresolved. Trimming shortened V by 6 bases and J by 6 bases, and 15 bases separated the two germline ends. In germline, CDR1 is LNHDA, CDR2 SQIVND (reference sequence). The CDR3 is 14 amino acids. The CDR3 loop is CASRSGGKSQPQHF. CDR3 nucleotide sequence: TGTGCCAGTAGGAGTGGAGGGAAGAGTCAGCCCCAGCATTTT.

This chain joins TRBV7-9 and TRBJ2-1, with 7 bases aligning to TRBD1. This CDR3 spans 14 amino acids. The V and J ends lost 5 bases and 8 bases, in that order; junction bases with no gene match: 9. Germline values: CDR1 SEHNR, CDR2 FQNEAQ (reference sequence). CDR3 residues: CASSPRPTGDEQFF. CDR3 sequence (DNA): TGTGCCAGCAGCCCTCGTCCCACAGGGGATGAGCAGTTCTTC.

The J gene is TRBJ1-6, the V gene TRBV4-1; TRBD1 might be the D (5 bases). CDR3 size: 14 residues. Germline V gene data show CDR1 as MGHRA and CDR2 as YSYEKL. The V end was cut by 1 base, the J end by 11 bases, with 12 bases between. In DNA, the CDR3 is TGCGCCAGCAGCCAAGTGGCAGGGAGGACACCCCTCCACTTT. As protein: CASSQVAGRTPLHF.

The V gene is TRBV6-6, the J gene TRBJ2-5; 10 positions match TRBD1. The CDR3 consists of 15 residues. Germline V CDR1 and CDR2: MNHNY, SVGAGI (reference sequence). J was trimmed by 4 bases and V by 4 bases; bases with no gene match: 6. The CDR3, as DNA: TGTGCCAGCAGTTCCGGGACAGGGGCTCGAGAGACCCAGTACTTC. Protein: CASSSGTGARETQYF.

This clone was counted once. The chain links TRBV21-1 to TRBJ1-4; the table's D call TRBD1 went unverified against the DNA. TRBV21-1 is a pseudogene segment. This CDR3 contains 17 residues. The CDR3 DNA is TGTGCCAGCAGCAAAGTACCAAGACAGAGAGTAAATGAAAAACTGTTTTTT. Translated, it gives CASSKVPRQRVNEKLFF.

In this sample, this clone turned up once. CDR3 nucleotide sequence: TGTGCCAGCAGCCCACAACTAGCTGCCCCCCCAGATACGCAGTATTTT. Amino acids: CASSPQLAAPPDTQYF. The V gene is TRBV11-2, the J gene TRBJ2-3, with D possibly being TRBD2 (6 bases). The CDR3 covers 16 residues. Germline-derived CDR1 and CDR2 are SGHAT and FQNNGV. Trimming shortened V by 5 bases and J by 4 bases, and 19 bases separated the two germline ends.

This clone was seen only once. This chain links TRBV25-1 with TRBJ1-4, with D tentatively TRBD1 (6 bases). Trimming took 4 bases from V and 8 from J, leaving 14 bases between them. This CDR3 contains 14 residues. From germline, CDR1 is MGHDK and CDR2 SYGVNS. DNA for the CDR3: TGTGCCAGCAGTGGGGGGCCGGGTGGGGAAAAACTGTTTTTT. It codes for CASSGGPGGEKLFF. The full variable domain, in which reference TRBV25-1 and TRBJ1-4 provide the parts outside the CDR3, is EADIYQTPRYLVIGTGKKITLECSQTMGHDKMYWYQQDPGMELHLIHYSYGVNSTEKGDLSSESTVSRIRTEHFPLTLESARPSHTSQYLCASSGGPGGEKLFFGSGTQLSVL.

The CDR3 region has the DNA TGCGCCAGCAGCAGACTAGCGGGAGTTAATGAGCAGTTCTTC. Translated, it gives CASSRLAGVNEQFF. The chain joins TRBV5-1 to TRBJ2-1; 12 bases are shared with TRBD2. CDR1 SGHRS and CDR2 YFSETQ come from the germline V gene. Germline trimming cut 4 bases from V and 7 bases from J; bases unmatched to any gene: 3. This CDR3 has 14 amino acids. Combining the CDR3 with reference TRBV5-1 and TRBJ2-1 gives the whole variable domain KAGVTQTPRYLIKTRGQQVTLSCSPISGHRSVSWYQQTPGQGLQFLFEYFSETQRNKGNFPGRFSGRQFSNSRSEMNVSTLELGDSALYLCASSRLAGVNEQFFGPGTRLTVL.

In nucleotides, the CDR3 is TGTGCCAGCAGTTTAAGTCTGGGAGCCTACGAGCAGTACTTC. It codes for CASSLSLGAYEQYF. V is TRBV27 and J is TRBJ2-7, with D maybe TRBD2 (5 bases). CDR1 is MNHEY, CDR2 SMNVEV, per germline (reference sequence). The length of the CDR3 is 14 residues. V dropped 2 bases and J dropped 2 bases, with 10 bases sitting between them.

This clone has only one observation. V and J are TRBV14 and TRBJ1-4, with D unresolved. The V gene lost 0 bases and the J gene lost 11 bases, with 16 bases spanning the gap. The CDR3 has 15 amino acids. Germline values: CDR1 SGHDN, CDR2 FVKESK. CDR3 sequence reads: CASSQDFLLREKLFF. The CDR3 coding sequence is TGTGCCAGCAGCCAAGATTTTCTGTTGAGGGAGAAACTGTTTTTT. Combining the CDR3 with reference TRBV14 and TRBJ1-4 gives the whole variable domain EAGVTQFPSHSVIEKGQTVTLRCDPISGHDNLYWYRRVMGKEIKFLLHFVKESKQDESGMPNNRFLAERTGGTYSTLKVQPAELEDSGVYFCASSQDFLLREKLFFGSGTQLSVL.

This chain links TRBV18 with TRBJ1-4; the match to TRBD1 covers 7 bases. The CDR3 totals 16 residues. The germline CDR1 and CDR2 sequences are KGHSH and LQKENI. V shed 3 bases and J 4 bases; nucleotides not matched to a gene: 8. CDR3 region: CASSPNPTGFNEKLFF. CDR3 DNA: TGTGCCAGCTCACCCAACCCGACAGGGTTTAATGAAAAACTGTTTTTT.

J is TRBJ2-3 and V is TRBV6-4, with a weak D call TRBD1 (6 bases). Germline V gene data show CDR1 as MRHNA and CDR2 as SNTAGT. This CDR3 contains 17 residues. V lost 2 bases and J 7 bases, leaving 22 bases between the germline ends. CDR3 amino acids: CASSDPHRAARPYTQYF. The CDR3 DNA reads TGTGCCAGCAGTGACCCCCACAGGGCCGCCCGCCCCTATACGCAGTATTTT.

The chain's CDR3 is CASSVTGGHTEAFF. CDR3 in DNA: TGTGCCAGCAGTGTAACAGGGGGCCACACTGAAGCTTTCTTT. The chain couples TRBV2 to TRBJ1-1, with 9 bases lining up with TRBD1. Germline values: CDR1 SNHLY, CDR2 FYNNEI. The CDR3 extends over 14 amino acids. The ends lost 4 bases at V and 3 bases at J; junction bases unmatched: 3.

The V and J genes are TRBV11-3 and TRBJ2-3; 7 nucleotides line up with TRBD2. The junction had 13 bases not matched to a gene; V was cut back by 5 bases and J by 5 bases. The V gene's germline CDR1 is SGHNT and CDR2 YENEEA. The CDR3 is made up of 16 amino acids. The CDR3 spells CASSPHGEGRIDTQYF. The CDR3 bases are TGTGCCAGCAGCCCACACGGGGAGGGCAGGATAGATACGCAGTATTTT.

V gene TRBV28 combines with J gene TRBJ2-3; possible D gene TRBD2, 6 bases. Germline CDR1 is MDHEN and CDR2 is SYDVKM. The CDR3 runs to 12 residues. V shed 10 bases and J shed 6 bases, with 14 bases lying between them. CDR3 loop: CAIREPGDTQYF. CDR3 coding DNA: TGTGCCATCCGGGAGCCCGGGGATACGCAGTATTTT.

The chain has TRBV9 and TRBJ2-3; 10 nucleotides match TRBD1. In germline, CDR1 is SGDLS, CDR2 YYNGEE. There are 15 residues in the CDR3. V shed 4 bases, J shed 3 bases, and the junction held 5 bases outside the gene matches. CDR3 protein: CASSPRTGGTDTQYF. The CDR3 coding sequence is TGTGCCAGCAGCCCACGGACAGGGGGAACAGATACGCAGTATTTT.

J is TRBJ1-1 and V is TRBV6-5, with 7 bases identical to TRBD1. Germline V gene data show CDR1 as MNHEY and CDR2 as SVGAGI. There are 14 residues in the CDR3. V was pared by 6 bases and J by 4 bases, with 8 bases of the junction left unmatched. DNA of the CDR3: TGTGCCAGCAGGAGACAGGGTGGGGCCACTGAAGCTTTCTTT. This encodes CASRRQGGATEAFF.